The clone carrying this T cell receptor beta chain was counted between two and nine times. What it binds is not known. The data are from a study of shared clonotypes between healthy human individuals. Study-wide results and caveats: Researchers found naive subsets generally carried larger estimated richness than memory subsets. Tissues were not sampled, only blood, and their repertoires likely differ.

All of the donors resided in Nashville, Tennessee, and each was a Caucasian adult. Assay: immunoSEQ multiplex PCR; the TCRdb copy retains only in-frame clones and omits some. The table shows around 700,000 clones, with about three quarters occurring only once. The clonotype was recovered from a woman under 40 in good health. Sequenced: memory CD4+ T cells sorted from blood. Indicated subset: CD45RA-negative fraction.

The CDR3 nucleotides are TGTGCCAGCAGTTCGGACAGCCGAAACTATGGCTACACCTTC. Translated, it gives CASSSDSRNYGYTF. V usage is TRBV27 and J usage is TRBJ1-2; D perhaps matches TRBD1 (6 bases). This CDR3 is 14 amino acids long. From germline, CDR1 is MNHEY and CDR2 SMNVEV (reference sequence). Trimming removed 4 bases from V and 2 bases from J, with 11 bases in between.